These 32 T cell receptor beta chains were all obtained from the same sample, sequenced in a study of blood T cells in healthy people across ages. Sample-barcoded 5' priming and a J-beta primer mix drove a second PCR of about 6 to 12 cycles. MiXCR, run by TCRdb on the 5' RACE reads, gives a single entry per CDR3 protein. The repertoire holds 1.5 million to 2 million distinct CDR3 sequences, with approximately 30% as singletons. Sequencing was done on a sample of blood. The receptors derive from a woman aged 30 to 39 in good health.

This rearrangement joins TRBV19 to TRBJ1-5; TRBD1 agrees at 7 bases. V dropped 1 base and J dropped 6; count of bases not matched to a gene: 6. Germline V gene lookup returns CDR1 LNHDA and CDR2 SQIVND (reference sequence). The CDR3 length is 15 residues. As DNA, the CDR3 is TGTGCCAGTAGTATAGGGACAGGAAATCCTCAGCCCCAGCATTTT. It yields the protein CASSIGTGNPQPQHF.

The J gene is TRBJ2-7, the V gene TRBV4-1; 8 nucleotides agree with TRBD2. This CDR3 is built from 15 residues. Trimming removed 0 bases from V and 3 bases from J; junction bases left unmatched: 4. Germline CDR1 MGHRA, CDR2 YSYEKL. CDR3: CASSQERGASYEQYF. For the CDR3, the DNA is TGCGCCAGCAGCCAAGAGCGGGGGGCTAGCTACGAGCAGTACTTC.

This clonotype has ten or more counts. The V gene is TRBV20-1, the J gene TRBJ1-4; D is unclear. The CDR3 contains 13 residues. CDR1 and CDR2 from the germline V gene are DFQATT and SNEGSKA (reference sequence). V dropped 3 bases and J dropped 0 bases, with 5 bases sitting between them. In DNA form, the CDR3 reads TGCAGTGCTAGGGCCACAACTAATGAAAAACTGTTTTTT. As protein: CSARATTNEKLFF.

This clonotype was seen a few times. This sequence joins TRBV7-9 and TRBJ1-2; weak D call: TRBD1 (6 bases). The CDR3 has 17 residues. Trimming took off 0 bases at V and 2 bases at J, with 16 bases between the two ends. Germline CDR1 and CDR2: SEHNR and FQNEAQ (reference sequence). The CDR3 is CASSLAAAGEANYGYTF. The CDR3 DNA sequence: TGTGCCAGCAGCTTAGCGGCGGCAGGGGAAGCGAACTATGGCTACACCTTC.

This clonotype was counted between two and nine times. This rearrangement joins TRBV20-1 to TRBJ2-1, with D unclear. V was clipped by 4 bases and J by 9 bases, with 13 bases between them. Germline V gives CDR1 DFQATT, CDR2 SNEGSKA (reference sequence). The CDR3 sequence is 12 residues long. For the CDR3, the DNA is TGCAGTGCTAACGGCGGCCAGGTTGAGCAGTTCTTC. Translation gives CSANGGQVEQFF.

This clonotype has a count of ten or more. CDR3 coding DNA: TGTGCCACCAGTGAGGGGGACAGCTCCTACGAGCAGTACTTC. Translated: CATSEGDSSYEQYF. The chain has TRBV24-1 and TRBJ2-7; 7 bases map to TRBD1. The V gene end was trimmed by 4 bases and the J gene end by 0 bases; junction bases not matched to a gene: 2. Germline-derived CDR1 and CDR2 are KGHDR and SFDVKD. The CDR3 spans 14 residues.

This rearrangement joins TRBV28 to TRBJ2-3, with 8 bases fitting TRBD2. Germline assignment: CDR1 MDHEN and CDR2 SYDVKM. The CDR3 extends over 16 amino acids. Trimming removed 3 bases from V and 0 bases from J; junction bases left unmatched: 5. CDR3 sequence reads: CASSFPAGESTDTQYF. The CDR3 bases are TGTGCCAGCAGTTTCCCAGCGGGGGAAAGCACAGATACGCAGTATTTT.

The chain joins TRBV5-6 to TRBJ2-1; D gene uncertain. The CDR3 runs to 14 residues. The ends were cut back, 8 bases at V and 0 bases at J, with 12 bases in the middle. Germline values: CDR1 SGHDT, CDR2 YYEEEE. The CDR3 loop reads CASRPISSYNEQFF. The CDR3, as DNA: TGTGCCAGTAGACCTATCAGCTCCTACAATGAGCAGTTCTTC.

The rearrangement joins TRBV12-3 or TRBV12-4 to TRBJ1-1; D is unresolved. The germline V and J ends were trimmed by 0 bases and 0 bases, with 5 bases remaining between them. CDR3 length equals 14 residues. The CDR3 DNA follows: TGTGCCAGCAGTTTAGCAGCAATGAACACTGAAGCTTTCTTT. This encodes CASSLAAMNTEAFF.

As concerns this clonotype: It may be a read error: a sequence one base away is much more abundant. The chain uses TRBV2 and TRBJ2-7; TRBD1 might be the D (5 bases). From germline, CDR1 is SNHLY and CDR2 FYNNEI. The CDR3 contains 14 residues. The CDR3 bases are TGTGTCAGCACCCCAGGGTCCCTCTCCTACGAGCAGTACTTC. It yields the protein CVSTPGSLSYEQYF.

In its sample, this clonotype was seen a few times. V is TRBV29-1 and J is TRBJ2-1; 8 bases map to TRBD1. CDR3 size: 12 residues. Germline V lookup: CDR1 SQVTM, CDR2 ANQGSEA. Unmatched junction bases numbered 4, after V lost 6 bases and J lost 6 bases. DNA of the CDR3: TGCAGCGTCGCTACAGGGGGCAATGAGCAGTTCTTC. The encoded protein is CSVATGGNEQFF.

Concerning this clonotype: A junction boundary mismatches the germline segment, possibly from a read error. The J gene is TRBJ2-7, the V gene TRBV29-1; the D gene could be TRBD1 or TRBD2 (5 bases each). The CDR3 is 14 amino acids. Germline CDR1 reads SQVTM; CDR2 reads ANQGSEA. The CDR3 loop is CSAISGTDAYEQDF. The CDR3 nucleotides read TGCAGCGCTATCTCCGGGACCGATGCCTACGAGCAGGACTTC.

This clonotype was picked up a small number of times. CDR3 loop: CASSQGLAVHFTDTQYF. Here the CDR3 DNA reads TGTGCCAGCAGTCAGGGACTAGCGGTGCACTTCACAGATACGCAGTATTTT. J is TRBJ2-3 and V is TRBV6-1; 11 bases align to TRBD2. CDR1 and CDR2 (germline): MNHNS, SASEGT. The CDR3 is 17 amino acids. After removal of 5 bases from V and 2 bases from J, the junction contained 9 bases not matched to a gene.

The chain employs TRBV11-2 and TRBJ2-3; D may correspond to TRBD1 or TRBD2 (5 bases each). Germline V gives CDR1 SGHAT, CDR2 FQNNGV. This CDR3 contains 15 residues. With 6 bases removed from V and 3 bases from J, the gap between germline ends came to 16 bases. CDR3 nucleotide sequence: TGTGCCAGCAGGGCCGGGGCCCTGGAGACAGATACGCAGTATTTT. It yields the protein CASRAGALETDTQYF.

This clonotype occurred a few times. The chain carries TRBV2 and TRBJ2-1; weak D call: TRBD1 (5 bases). The CDR3 contains 13 residues. V was cut by 7 bases and J by 6 bases, with 13 bases left in between. Germline CDR1 is SNHLY and CDR2 is FYNNEI. CDR3 loop: CASTPDSPNEQFF. The DNA for the CDR3 is TGTGCCAGCACTCCCGACAGCCCCAATGAGCAGTTCTTC.

This clonotype was counted only a few times. J is TRBJ2-2 and V is TRBV28; 7 nucleotides match TRBD2. The CDR3 length is 13 residues. The junction had 3 bases not matched to a gene; V was cut back by 8 bases and J by 3 bases. CDR1 and CDR2 (germline): MDHEN, SYDVKM. CDR3 nucleotides: TGTGCCAGCGTCCGGGGGGACACCGGGGAGCTGTTTTTT. This translates into CASVRGDTGELFF.

This clonotype was counted between two and nine times. The junction departs from the called germline gene at one end, perhaps through a read error. The chain links TRBV6-5 to TRBJ1-4, with D perhaps matching TRBD1 (5 bases). The germline gives CDR1 MNHEY, CDR2 SVGAGI. This CDR3 comprises 15 residues. CDR3 DNA: TGTGCCAGCAGGAGTACCGGGGGTGGGAAGGAAAAACGGTTTTTT. This codes for CASRSTGGGKEKRFF.

This clonotype occurred a few times. Given a much more abundant clone one base away, this may be a read error. The chain combines TRBV14 with TRBJ2-5; perhaps TRBD1 as D (6 bases). The CDR3 consists of 15 residues. The germline V gene encodes CDR1 SGHDN and CDR2 FVKESK. The V gene lost 5 bases and the J gene lost 4 bases, with 17 bases spanning the gap. The CDR3 spells CASSDLQGSGETQYF. The CDR3 DNA is TGTGCCAGCAGCGACCTACAGGGATCAGGAGAGACCCAGTACTTC.

This clonotype appeared many times. Its ends do not fully match the called genes, so a read error is possible. V and J are TRBV12-3 or TRBV12-4 and TRBJ2-3; D is undetermined. This CDR3 region has 12 residues. CDR3 loop: CASSRGADTQYF. CDR3 bases: TGCGCCAGCAGCCGAGGTGCAGATACGCAGTATTTT.

This clonotype showed up many times. The chain uses TRBV20-1 and TRBJ2-1; no clear D gene. CDR1 and CDR2 (germline): DFQATT, SNEGSKA (reference sequence). CDR3 length: 13 residues. Between the trimmed V and J ends, which lost 4 bases and 4 bases, there was a span of 11 bases. CDR3 in DNA: TGCAGTGCTATCCTCCCCTCTTACAATGAGCAGTTCTTC. Residues: CSAILPSYNEQFF.

At least ten counts were recorded for this clonotype. The chain's CDR3 is CASIAQQETQYF. The CDR3 coding sequence is TGTGCCAGCATCGCCCAGCAAGAGACCCAGTACTTC. V is TRBV6-1 and J is TRBJ2-5; D unresolved. Germline V gene sequence: CDR1 MNHNS, CDR2 SASEGT. Trimming removed 7 bases from V and 2 bases from J, with 8 bases in between. The CDR3 spans 12 residues.

This chain joins TRBV5-1 and TRBJ1-2, with 7 bases identical to TRBD1. CDR3 length: 13 amino acids. CDR1 SGHRS and CDR2 YFSETQ come from the germline V gene. V lost 3 bases, J lost 8 bases, and 7 bases stayed unmatched. The CDR3: CASSSGQSLGYTF. DNA of the CDR3: TGCGCCAGCAGCTCGGGACAGTCGTTGGGCTACACCTTC.

The table lists this clonotype with many counts. The chain links TRBV2 to TRBJ2-7; TRBD2 might be the D (5 bases). The CDR3 runs to 12 residues. V was pared by 4 bases and J by 2 bases, with 6 bases between. Germline lookup yields CDR1 SNHLY and CDR2 FYNNEI. The CDR3 region is CASSGAAYEQYF. For the CDR3, the DNA is TGTGCCAGCAGTGGAGCGGCCTACGAGCAGTACTTC.

This clonotype turned up a few times. This chain's CDR3 is CASTSPSEANVLTF. The CDR3 bases are TGTGCCAGCACCTCCCCCTCGGAGGCCAACGTCCTGACTTTC. The chain is built from TRBV7-8 and TRBJ2-6, with no clear D. The CDR3 totals 14 residues. Trimming left V 7 bases short and J 6 bases short, with 13 bases between. Germline-derived CDR1 and CDR2 are SGHVS and FQNEAQ.

CDR3 protein: CASSVGGDRSNQPQHF. The CDR3 nucleotides are TGTGCCAGCAGCGTAGGGGGGGACCGTAGCAATCAGCCCCAGCATTTT. V is TRBV9 and J is TRBJ1-5; possibly TRBD1 for D (5 bases). Germline V CDR1 and CDR2: SGDLS, YYNGEE. The CDR3 length is 16 residues. The V and J ends lost 0 bases and 0 bases respectively, with 10 bases between them.

This clonotype was counted many times. The rearrangement uses TRBV15 and TRBJ2-7; 8 bases are a match to TRBD2. Germline CDR1 LNHNV, CDR2 YYDKDF (reference sequence). The CDR3 has 15 amino acids. Germline trimming cut 6 bases from V and 2 bases from J; bases unmatched to any gene: 9. The CDR3 sequence is CATSGPGLAAYEQYF. CDR3 DNA: TGTGCCACCAGTGGACCAGGACTAGCTGCCTACGAGCAGTACTTC.

The chain recombines TRBV9 with TRBJ1-2; D remains ambiguous. This CDR3 has 15 residues. Germline V lookup: CDR1 SGDLS, CDR2 YYNGEE. The V and J ends lost 0 bases and 5 bases respectively, with 14 bases between them. The CDR3 coding sequence is TGTGCCAGCAGCGTAGAGGAACAACTGGGATATGGCTACACCTTC. Its translation: CASSVEEQLGYGYTF.

V and J are TRBV12-3 or TRBV12-4 and TRBJ2-3; TRBD1 matches at 9 bases. CDR3 length equals 15 residues. Trimming took 5 bases from V and 0 from J; bases not matched to a gene: 3. The CDR3 reads CASSRQGVSTDTQYF. The DNA of the CDR3 is TGTGCCAGCAGTCGACAGGGGGTTAGCACAGATACGCAGTATTTT.

V is TRBV28 and J is TRBJ1-6; D remains unclear. Germline V lookup: CDR1 MDHEN, CDR2 SYDVKM. The CDR3 extends over 16 amino acids. Deletions cut 6 bases from V and 1 base from J, with 13 bases between. DNA for the CDR3: TGTGCCAGCAGGGCTCGTAGCTTTTCCTATAATTCACCCCTCCACTTT. It is translated as CASRARSFSYNSPLHF.

This clonotype has ten or more counts. The chain has TRBV5-1 and TRBJ1-5; D gene unclear. The germline V gene encodes CDR1 SGHRS and CDR2 YFSETQ. Deletions cut 0 bases from V and 3 bases from J, with 7 bases between. This CDR3 spans 14 amino acids. The CDR3 protein is CASSLDSPNQPQHF. In DNA, the CDR3 is TGCGCCAGCAGCTTGGACAGCCCCAATCAGCCCCAGCATTTT.

This clonotype was seen more than once but under ten times. This rearrangement joins TRBV4-3 to TRBJ2-7; D is perhaps TRBD2 (6 bases). The germline CDR1 and CDR2 sequences are LGHNA and YSLEER. V was pared by 0 bases and J by 3 bases, with 18 bases between. This CDR3 has 17 amino acids. The CDR3 bases are TGCGCCAGCAGCCAAGATCGTGGCGGGGAGCCACTCTACGAGCAGTACTTC. It encodes CASSQDRGGEPLYEQYF.

The V gene is TRBV6-1, the J gene TRBJ1-2; 9 bases align to TRBD1. CDR1 is MNHNS, CDR2 SASEGT, per germline. Trimming cost V 7 bases and J 4 bases; bases outside gene matches: 16. The CDR3 totals 17 residues. For the CDR3, the DNA is TGTGCCAGCACCCGAAAAGGGACAGGGCTAGCCCTCTATGGCTACACCTTC. Amino acids: CASTRKGTGLALYGYTF.